The entry below gives a single TCR beta chain sequence along with its context. Trimming removed 7 bases at V and 8 bases at J, with 8 bases between. The CDR3 has 11 residues. CDR1 SNHLY and CDR2 FYNNEI come from the germline V gene. Enrollment of patients from Seattle took place during active infection, with longitudinal follow-up. These data come from a study of blood T cell repertoires in COVID-19. Study-level information: PBMCs, B-cell-depleted T cells, or T cells provided the cDNA or gDNA that made up the material.

Per the original data handling: The authors estimated nucleated cell counts from reference gene primer amplification. TCRdb's table, derived via immunoSEQ multiplex PCR, lists solely in-frame clones and lacks some. V, J and clone size were drawn from that table, and D and trimming were deduced from the DNA. The sample records around 230,000 clones, about nine tenths being singletons. This sequence joins TRBV2 and TRBJ1-4; D gene ambiguous. The receptor was isolated from a man aged 50 to 59 with COVID-19, enrolled during active disease. Sample: peripheral blood. CDR3 amino acids: CASTPSEKLFF. DNA for the CDR3: TGTGCCAGCACCCCAAGCGAAAAACTGTTTTTT.